A selection of T cell receptor beta chains follows, all from one sample in a study of T-cell memory formation after mild COVID-19. MiXCR, run by TCRdb on the 5' RACE reads, gives a single entry per CDR3 protein. The sample lists some 180,000 distinct CDR3 sequences; less than 20% were seen once. Sequenced sample: PBMCs or a T cell subset sorted from them (not recorded which). The receptor set was obtained from a man aged 18 to 35 who had mild COVID-19 (a few samples of this study predate the infection). Cell type and time point are not known. CDR3s include the opening cysteine and the closing phenylalanine or tryptophan. D genes are given only for firm matches. Clone size is stated in some rows and not others, as once, few, many or a class when expanded.

clone size,D gene,V gene,J gene,CDR3 DNA,CDR3 protein
few,NA,TRBV5-4,TRBJ2-5,TGTGCCAGCAGCTTCAACAGGGATGGGGAGACCCAGTACTTC,CASSFNRDGETQYF
few,NA,TRBV7-3,TRBJ2-3,TGTGCCAGCAGCTTAACTGGAGCCAGGAGCACAGATACGCAGTATTTT,CASSLTGARSTDTQYF
few,NA,TRBV7-9,TRBJ2-1,TGTGCCAGCAGCTTTGGGCAGGCCGACAATGAGCAGTTCTTC,CASSFGQADNEQFF
NA,NA,TRBV7-2,TRBJ2-5,TGTGCCAGCGGGCGAGGGTACCAAGAGACCCAGTACTTC,CASGRGYQETQYF
NA,TRBD2,TRBV2,TRBJ2-3,TGTGCCAGCAGTGAAGTAGCGGGACAGTATTTT,CASSEVAGQYF
few,NA,TRBV7-8,TRBJ2-3,TGTGCCAGCAGCTTAGAGTCCGACTGGATTAGCACAGATACGCAGTATTTT,CASSLESDWISTDTQYF
NA,NA,TRBV27,TRBJ2-3,TGTGCCAGCAGTTTAGTAGCGAGCGCAGATACGCAGTATTTT,CASSLVASADTQYF
few,TRBD1,TRBV18,TRBJ1-6,TGTGCCAGCTCATCAACGGACAGGGTTAATTCACCCCTCCACTTT,CASSSTDRVNSPLHF
many,NA,TRBV24-1,TRBJ2-3,TGTGCCACCAGTACCGCAAAGGGCGGGACAGATACGCAGTATTTT,CATSTAKGGTDTQYF
NA,NA,TRBV6-5,TRBJ1-1,TGTGCCAGCAGTTATTCGGGGATCAACACTGAAGCTTTCTTT,CASSYSGINTEAFF